This TCR beta chain was sequenced during a study of blood T cell repertoires in COVID-19. Study as a whole: Some COVID-19 samples were acute and others convalescent; all came from the United States, Italy and Spain. In each case, the material was cDNA or gDNA derived from T cells, B-cell-depleted T cells, or PBMCs.

The CDR3 loop spans 17 amino acids. The V gene's germline CDR1 is SGHAT and CDR2 FQNNGV. Trimming pared 0 bases from V and 4 bases from J, leaving 16 bases between. Only in-frame clones appear in the TCRdb table, and some are missing; sequencing was by immunoSEQ multiplex PCR. The sample records 200,000 or so clones, 88% being singletons. Sequencing was carried out using peripheral blood. This TCR was recovered from a woman in her sixties or seventies with acute or convalescent COVID-19. The chain carries TRBV11-2 and TRBJ2-1; tentatively, D is TRBD1 (5 bases). DNA for the CDR3: TGTGCCAGCAGCTTAGATACAGGCCTACACATATACAATGAGCAGTTCTTC. This encodes CASSLDTGLHIYNEQFF. The whole variable domain, remainder taken from reference TRBV11-2 and TRBJ2-1, is EAGVAQSPRYKIIEKRQSVAFWCNPISGHATLYWYQQILGQGPKLLIQFQNNGVVDDSQLPKDRFSAERLKGVDSTLKIQPAKLEDSAVYLCASSLDTGLHIYNEQFFGPGTRLTVL.